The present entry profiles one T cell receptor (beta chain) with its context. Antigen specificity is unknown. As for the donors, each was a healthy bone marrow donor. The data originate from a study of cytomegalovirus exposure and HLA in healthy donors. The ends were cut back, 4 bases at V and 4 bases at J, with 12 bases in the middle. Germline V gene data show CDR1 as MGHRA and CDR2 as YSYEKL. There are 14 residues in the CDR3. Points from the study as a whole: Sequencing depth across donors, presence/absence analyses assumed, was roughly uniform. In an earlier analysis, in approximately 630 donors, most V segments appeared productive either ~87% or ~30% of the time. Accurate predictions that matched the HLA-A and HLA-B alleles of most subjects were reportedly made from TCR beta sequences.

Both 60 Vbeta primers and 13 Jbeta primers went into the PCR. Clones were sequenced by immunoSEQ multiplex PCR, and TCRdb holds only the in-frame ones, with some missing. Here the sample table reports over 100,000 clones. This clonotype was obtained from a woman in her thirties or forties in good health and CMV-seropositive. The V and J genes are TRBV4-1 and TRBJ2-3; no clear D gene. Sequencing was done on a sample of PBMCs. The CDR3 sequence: CASSPLERADTQYF. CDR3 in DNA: TGCGCCAGCAGCCCCTTAGAGAGAGCAGATACGCAGTATTTT.